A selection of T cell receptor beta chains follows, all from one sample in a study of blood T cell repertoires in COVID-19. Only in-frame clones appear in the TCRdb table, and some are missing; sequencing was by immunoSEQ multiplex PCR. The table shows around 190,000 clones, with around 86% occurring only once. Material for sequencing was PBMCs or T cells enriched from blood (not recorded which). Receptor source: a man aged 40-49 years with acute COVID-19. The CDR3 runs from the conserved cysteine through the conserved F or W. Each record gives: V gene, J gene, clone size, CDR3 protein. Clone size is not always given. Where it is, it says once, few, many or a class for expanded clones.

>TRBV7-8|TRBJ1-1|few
CASSLRLPGGRGNTEAFF
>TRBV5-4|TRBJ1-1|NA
CASGTGGAPEAFF
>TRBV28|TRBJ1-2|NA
CASSSPGLGYTF
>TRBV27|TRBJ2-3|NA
CASSASSRDTQYF
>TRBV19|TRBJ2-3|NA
CASWSGRVTDTQYF
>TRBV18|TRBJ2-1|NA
CASSTGTSGGIYNEQFF
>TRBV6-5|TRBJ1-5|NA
CASSYGRDLSMHF
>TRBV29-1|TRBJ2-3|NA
CSVLQGITDTQYF
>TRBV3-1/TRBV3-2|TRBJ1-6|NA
CASSQDLGQPPLHF
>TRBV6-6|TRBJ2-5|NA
CASNIAGRRETQYF
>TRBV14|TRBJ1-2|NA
CASSPHRGNYGYTF
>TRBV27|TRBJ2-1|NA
CASSYESYNEQFF
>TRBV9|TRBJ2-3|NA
CASSDPGTGGPDTQYF
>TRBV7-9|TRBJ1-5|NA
CASSLLGGGDQPQHF
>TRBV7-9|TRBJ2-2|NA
CASSLNGRGGELFF
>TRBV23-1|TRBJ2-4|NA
CASSQPGGLAKNIQYF
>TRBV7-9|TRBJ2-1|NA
CASSSGVEQFF
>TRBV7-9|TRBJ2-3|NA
CASSLGDRGPRDTQYF
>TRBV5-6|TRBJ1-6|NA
CASSLGRGFSPLHF
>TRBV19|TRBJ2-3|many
CASSTTGTDTQYF